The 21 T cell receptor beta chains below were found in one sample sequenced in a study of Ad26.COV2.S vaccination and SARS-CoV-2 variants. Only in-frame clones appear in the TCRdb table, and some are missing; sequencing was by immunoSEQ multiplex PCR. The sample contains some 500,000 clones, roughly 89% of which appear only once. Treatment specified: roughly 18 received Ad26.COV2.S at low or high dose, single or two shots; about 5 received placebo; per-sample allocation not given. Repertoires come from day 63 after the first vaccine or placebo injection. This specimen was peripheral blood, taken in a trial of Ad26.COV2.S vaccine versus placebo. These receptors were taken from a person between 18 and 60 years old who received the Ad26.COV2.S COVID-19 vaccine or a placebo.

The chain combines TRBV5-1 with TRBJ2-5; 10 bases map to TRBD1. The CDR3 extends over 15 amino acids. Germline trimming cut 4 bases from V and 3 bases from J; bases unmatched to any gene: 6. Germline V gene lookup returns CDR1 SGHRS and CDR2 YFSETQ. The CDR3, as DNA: TGCGCCAGCAGCGCGAAGACAGGGGGCGAAGAGACCCAGTACTTC. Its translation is CASSAKTGGEETQYF. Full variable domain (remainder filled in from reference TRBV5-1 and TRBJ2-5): KAGVTQTPRYLIKTRGQQVTLSCSPISGHRSVSWYQQTPGQGLQFLFEYFSETQRNKGNFPGRFSGRQFSNSRSEMNVSTLELGDSALYLCASSAKTGGEETQYFGPGTRLLVL.

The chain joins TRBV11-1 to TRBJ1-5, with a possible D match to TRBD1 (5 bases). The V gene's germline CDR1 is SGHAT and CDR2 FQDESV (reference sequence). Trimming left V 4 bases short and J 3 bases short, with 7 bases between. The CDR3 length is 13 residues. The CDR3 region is CASSWGPNQPQHF. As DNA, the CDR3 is TGTGCCAGCAGCTGGGGACCCAATCAGCCCCAGCATTTT.

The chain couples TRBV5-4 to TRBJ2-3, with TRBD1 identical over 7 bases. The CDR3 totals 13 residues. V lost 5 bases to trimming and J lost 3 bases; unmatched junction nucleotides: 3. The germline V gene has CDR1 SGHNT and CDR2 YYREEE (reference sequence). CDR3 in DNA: TGTGCCAGCAGACCGACAGGGACAGATACGCAGTATTTT. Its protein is CASRPTGTDTQYF.

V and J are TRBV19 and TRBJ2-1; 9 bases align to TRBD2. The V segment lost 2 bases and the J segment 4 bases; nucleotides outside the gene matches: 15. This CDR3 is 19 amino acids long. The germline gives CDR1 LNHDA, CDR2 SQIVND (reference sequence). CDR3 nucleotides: TGTGCCAGTAGTATATCCCAATCGATTACTAGCGGGCTATACAATGAGCAGTTCTTC. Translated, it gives CASSISQSITSGLYNEQFF.

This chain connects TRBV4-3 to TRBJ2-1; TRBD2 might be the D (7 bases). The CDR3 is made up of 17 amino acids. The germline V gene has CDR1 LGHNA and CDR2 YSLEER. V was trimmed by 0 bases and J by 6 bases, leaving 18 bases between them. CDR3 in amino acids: CASSQDQRGGGFNEQFF. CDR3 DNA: TGCGCCAGCAGCCAAGATCAGAGGGGAGGGGGATTCAATGAGCAGTTCTTC.

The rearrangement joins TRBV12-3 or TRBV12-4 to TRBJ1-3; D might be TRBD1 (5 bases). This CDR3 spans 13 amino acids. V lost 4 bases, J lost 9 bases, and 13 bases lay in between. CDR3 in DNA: TGTGCCAGCAGTTACGGCCCGGGGGGCACCATATATTTT. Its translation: CASSYGPGGTIYF.

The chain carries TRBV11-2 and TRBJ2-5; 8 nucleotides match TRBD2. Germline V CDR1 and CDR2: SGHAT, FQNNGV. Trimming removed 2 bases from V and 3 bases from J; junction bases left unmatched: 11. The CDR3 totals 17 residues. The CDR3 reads CASSLYERGPEKETQYF. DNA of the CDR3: TGTGCCAGCAGCTTATACGAGCGGGGGCCAGAAAAAGAGACCCAGTACTTC.

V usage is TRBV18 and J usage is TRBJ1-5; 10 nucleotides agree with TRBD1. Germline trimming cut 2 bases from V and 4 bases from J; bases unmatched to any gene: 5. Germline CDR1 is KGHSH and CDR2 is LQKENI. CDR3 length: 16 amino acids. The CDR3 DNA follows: TGTGCCAGCTCACCAATTGGGGACAGGGGTAATCAGCCCCAGCATTTT. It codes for CASSPIGDRGNQPQHF.

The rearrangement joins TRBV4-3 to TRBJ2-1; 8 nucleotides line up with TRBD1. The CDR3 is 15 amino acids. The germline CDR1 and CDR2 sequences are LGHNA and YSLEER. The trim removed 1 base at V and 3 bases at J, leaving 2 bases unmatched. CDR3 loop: CASSQGTGFYNEQFF. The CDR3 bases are TGCGCCAGCAGCCAAGGGACAGGGTTCTACAATGAGCAGTTCTTC.

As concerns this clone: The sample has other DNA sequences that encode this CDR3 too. The CDR3 nucleotides read TGTGCCACCAGCAGAGACAGGGGAGGCTACACCTTC. It translates to CATSRDRGGYTF. The V and J genes are TRBV15 and TRBJ1-2; tentative D call: TRBD1 (6 bases). V lost 0 bases and J lost 8, with 7 bases in between. Per the germline V gene, CDR1 is LNHNV and CDR2 is YYDKDF (reference sequence). The CDR3 spans 12 residues.

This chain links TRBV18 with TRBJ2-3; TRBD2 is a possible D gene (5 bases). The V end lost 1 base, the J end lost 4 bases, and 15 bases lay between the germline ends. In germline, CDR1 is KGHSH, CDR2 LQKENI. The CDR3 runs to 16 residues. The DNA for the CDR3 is TGTGCCAGCTCACCACTTCGTTCGGGAATAGCAGATACGCAGTATTTT. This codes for CASSPLRSGIADTQYF.

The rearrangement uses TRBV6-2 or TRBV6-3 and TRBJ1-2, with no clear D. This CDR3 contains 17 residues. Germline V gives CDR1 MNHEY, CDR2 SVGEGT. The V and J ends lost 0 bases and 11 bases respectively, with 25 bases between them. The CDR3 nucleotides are TGTGCCAGCAGTTACTCGAGTTTGTCCACCTTGAAAGAGAAATACACCTTC. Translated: CASSYSSLSTLKEKYTF.

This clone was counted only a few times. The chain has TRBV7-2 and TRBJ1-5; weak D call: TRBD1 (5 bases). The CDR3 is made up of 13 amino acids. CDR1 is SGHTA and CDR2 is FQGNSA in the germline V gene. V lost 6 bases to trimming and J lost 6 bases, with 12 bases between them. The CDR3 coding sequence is TGTGCCAGCAGTCCGTGGGGGGGTCAGCCCCAGCATTTT. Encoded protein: CASSPWGGQPQHF. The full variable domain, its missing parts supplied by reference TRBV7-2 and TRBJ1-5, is GAGVSQSPSNKVTEKGKDVELRCDPISGHTALYWYRQSLGQGLEFLIYFQGNSAPDKSGLPSDRFSAERTGGSVSTLTIQRTQQEDSAVYLCASSPWGGQPQHFGDGTRLSIL.

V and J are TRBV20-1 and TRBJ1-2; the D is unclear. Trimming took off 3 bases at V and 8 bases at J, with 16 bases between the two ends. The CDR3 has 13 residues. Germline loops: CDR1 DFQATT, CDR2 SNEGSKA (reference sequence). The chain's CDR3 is CSASRPAVDGYTF. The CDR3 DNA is TGCAGTGCTAGTAGGCCAGCCGTAGACGGCTACACCTTC.

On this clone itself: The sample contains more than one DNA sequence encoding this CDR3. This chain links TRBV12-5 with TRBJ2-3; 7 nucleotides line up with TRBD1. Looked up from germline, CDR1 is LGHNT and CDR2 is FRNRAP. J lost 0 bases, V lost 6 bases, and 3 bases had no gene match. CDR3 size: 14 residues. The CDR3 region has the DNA TGTGCTAGTGGCCGGGACAGAAGCACAGATACGCAGTATTTT. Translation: CASGRDRSTDTQYF. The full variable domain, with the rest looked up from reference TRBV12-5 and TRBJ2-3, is DARVTQTPRHKVTEMGQEVTMRCQPILGHNTVFWYRQTMMQGLELLAYFRNRAPLDDSGMPKDRFSAEMPDATLATLKIQPSEPRDSAVYFCASGRDRSTDTQYFGPGTRLTVL.

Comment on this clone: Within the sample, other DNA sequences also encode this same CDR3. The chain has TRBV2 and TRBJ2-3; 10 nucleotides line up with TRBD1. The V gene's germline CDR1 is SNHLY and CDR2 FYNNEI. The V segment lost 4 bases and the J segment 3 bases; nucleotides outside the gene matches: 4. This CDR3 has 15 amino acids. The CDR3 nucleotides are TGTGCCAGCAGTGGGCGGACAGGGGGTACAGATACGCAGTATTTT. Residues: CASSGRTGGTDTQYF.

The CDR3 reads CASSLYLTEAFF. CDR3 bases: TGTGCCAGCAGCTTATACCTCACTGAAGCTTTCTTT. V and J are TRBV7-9 and TRBJ1-1; D not resolved. Between the trimmed V and J ends, which lost 2 bases and 4 bases, there was a span of 5 bases. CDR1 is SEHNR, CDR2 FQNEAQ, per germline (reference sequence). The CDR3 runs to 12 residues.

The CDR3 region has the DNA TGTGCCAGCAGCTATCAGACTAGCGGGAGGGCCTTTTACCGGGAGCTGTTTTTT. As protein: CASSYQTSGRAFYRELFF. The V and J genes are TRBV7-2 and TRBJ2-2, with 14 nucleotides matching TRBD2. Losses at the gene ends were 4 bases for V and 9 bases for J; bases not matched to a gene: 13. This CDR3 spans 18 amino acids. Germline loops: CDR1 SGHTA, CDR2 FQGNSA.

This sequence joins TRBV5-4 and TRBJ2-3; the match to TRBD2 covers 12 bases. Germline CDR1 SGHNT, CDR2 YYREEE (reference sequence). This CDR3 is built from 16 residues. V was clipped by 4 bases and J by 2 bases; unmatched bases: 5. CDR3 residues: CASSQGLAGLTDTQYF. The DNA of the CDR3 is TGTGCCAGCAGCCAAGGACTAGCGGGACTCACAGATACGCAGTATTTT.

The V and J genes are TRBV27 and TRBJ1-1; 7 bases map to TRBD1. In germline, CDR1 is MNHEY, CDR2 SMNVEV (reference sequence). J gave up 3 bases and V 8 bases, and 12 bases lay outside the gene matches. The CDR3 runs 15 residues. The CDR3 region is CASGQVQGGYTEAFF. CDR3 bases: TGTGCCAGCGGTCAAGTTCAGGGGGGTTACACTGAAGCTTTCTTT.

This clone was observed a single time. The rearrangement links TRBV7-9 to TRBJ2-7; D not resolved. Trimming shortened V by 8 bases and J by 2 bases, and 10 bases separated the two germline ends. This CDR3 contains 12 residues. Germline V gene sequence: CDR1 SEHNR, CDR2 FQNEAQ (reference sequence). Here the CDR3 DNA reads TGTGCCAGCGCCTCCATGACCTACGAGCAGTACTTC. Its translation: CASASMTYEQYF.